Listed here is a single TCR beta chain. The target antigen is unknown. This record belongs to a study of CD8 T cells in ankylosing spondylitis. Study-level results: Among TCR beta sequences, a motif of under 10 highly homologous variants appeared characteristic of ankylosing spondylitis blood.

TCRdb re-analysed the 5' RACE reads in MiXCR, keeping a single row per CDR3 protein. In the table there are under 950,000 distinct CDR3 sequences, around 20% of which are singletons. V dropped 1 base and J dropped 4; count of bases not matched to a gene: 4. This CDR3 has 17 amino acids. Germline V gene data show CDR1 as KGHDR and CDR2 as SFDVKD. The chain recombines TRBV24-1 with TRBJ2-1, with TRBD2 matching 12 bases. The sequence came from a male donor with ankylosing spondylitis. The specimen sequenced was blood, either unsorted or a sorted T cell fraction (not recorded which). The CDR3 bases are TGTGCCACCAGTGATTTTTCCGGGACTAGCGGGTACAATGAGCAGTTCTTC. Encoded protein: CATSDFSGTSGYNEQFF.